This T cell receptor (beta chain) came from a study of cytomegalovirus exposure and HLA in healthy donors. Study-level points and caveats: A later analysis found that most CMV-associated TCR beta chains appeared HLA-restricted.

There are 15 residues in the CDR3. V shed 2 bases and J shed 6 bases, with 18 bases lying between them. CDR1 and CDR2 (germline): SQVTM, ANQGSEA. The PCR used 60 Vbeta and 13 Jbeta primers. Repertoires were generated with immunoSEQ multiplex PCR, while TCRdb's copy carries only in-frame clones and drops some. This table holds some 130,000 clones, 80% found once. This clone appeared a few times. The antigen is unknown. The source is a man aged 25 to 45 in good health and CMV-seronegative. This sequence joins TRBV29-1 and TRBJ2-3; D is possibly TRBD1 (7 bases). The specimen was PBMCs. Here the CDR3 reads CSVELGQRVWDTQYF. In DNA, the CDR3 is TGCAGCGTTGAACTGGGACAGCGGGTTTGGGATACGCAGTATTTT.